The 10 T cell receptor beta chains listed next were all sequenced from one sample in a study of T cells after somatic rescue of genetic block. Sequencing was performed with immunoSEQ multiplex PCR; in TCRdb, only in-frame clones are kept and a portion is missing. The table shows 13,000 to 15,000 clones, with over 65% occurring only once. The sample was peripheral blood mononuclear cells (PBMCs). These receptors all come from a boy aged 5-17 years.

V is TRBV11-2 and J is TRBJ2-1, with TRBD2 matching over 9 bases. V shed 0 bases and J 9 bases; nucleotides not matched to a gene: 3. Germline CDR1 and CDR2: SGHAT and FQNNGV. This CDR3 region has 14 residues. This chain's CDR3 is CASSLELAGSEQFF. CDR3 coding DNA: TGTGCCAGCAGCTTAGAGCTAGCGGGGTCTGAGCAGTTCTTC.

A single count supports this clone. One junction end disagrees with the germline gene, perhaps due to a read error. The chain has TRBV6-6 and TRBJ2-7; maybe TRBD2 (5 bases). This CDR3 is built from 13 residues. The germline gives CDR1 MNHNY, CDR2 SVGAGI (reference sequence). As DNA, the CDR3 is TGTGCCATCAGTGATACTAGCTCCTACGAGCAGTACTTC. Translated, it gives CAISDTSSYEQYF.

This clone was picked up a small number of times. CDR3 nucleotide sequence: TGTGCCAGCAGCCCAACCCCCGGGACTCACAACACGCATGAGCAGTTCTTC. Translation: CASSPTPGTHNTHEQFF. The chain is built from TRBV7-8 and TRBJ2-1, with a weak D call TRBD2 (6 bases). V was cut by 5 bases and J by 8 bases, with 25 bases left in between. The CDR3 sequence is 17 residues long. CDR1 and CDR2 (germline): SGHVS, FQNEAQ. Full variable domain (outside the CDR3, taken from reference TRBV7-8 and TRBJ2-1): GAGVSQSPRYKVAKRGQDVALRCDPISGHVSLFWYQQALGQGPEFLTYFQNEAQLDKSGLPSDRFFAERPEGSVSTLKIQRTQQEDSAVYLCASSPTPGTHNTHEQFFGPGTRLTVL.

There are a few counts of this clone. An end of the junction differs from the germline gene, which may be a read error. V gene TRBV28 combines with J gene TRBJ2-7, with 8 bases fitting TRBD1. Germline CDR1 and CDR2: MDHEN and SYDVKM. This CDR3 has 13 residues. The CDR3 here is CASTLWTGSKQYF. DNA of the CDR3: TGTGCCAGCACTTTATGGACAGGGTCTAAGCAGTACTTC.

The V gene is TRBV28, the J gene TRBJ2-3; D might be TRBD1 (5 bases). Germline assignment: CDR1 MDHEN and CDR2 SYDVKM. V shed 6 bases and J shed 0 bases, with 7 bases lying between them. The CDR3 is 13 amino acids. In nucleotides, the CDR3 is TGTGCCAGCAGCTCAGGGAGCACAGATACGCAGTATTTT. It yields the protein CASSSGSTDTQYF.

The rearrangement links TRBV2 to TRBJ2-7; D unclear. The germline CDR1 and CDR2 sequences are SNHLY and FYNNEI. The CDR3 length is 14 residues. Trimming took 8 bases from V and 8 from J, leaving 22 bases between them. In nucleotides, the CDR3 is TGTGCCAGCTTAGGTGACTCCCTTTTTAAACAGCAGTACTTC. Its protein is CASLGDSLFKQQYF. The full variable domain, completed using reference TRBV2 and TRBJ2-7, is EPEVTQTPSHQVTQMGQEVILRCVPISNHLYFYWYRQILGQKVEFLVSFYNNEISEKSEIFDDQFSVERPDGSNFTLKIRSTKLEDSAMYFCASLGDSLFKQQYFGPGTRLTVT.

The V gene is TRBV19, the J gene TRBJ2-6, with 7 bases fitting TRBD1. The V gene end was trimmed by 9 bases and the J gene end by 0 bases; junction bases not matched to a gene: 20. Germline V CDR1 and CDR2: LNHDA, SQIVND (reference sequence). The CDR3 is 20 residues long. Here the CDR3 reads CASYSTPGTAFPSGANVLTF. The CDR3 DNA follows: TGTGCCAGCTACTCCACACCCGGGACAGCATTTCCCTCTGGGGCCAACGTCCTGACTTTC.

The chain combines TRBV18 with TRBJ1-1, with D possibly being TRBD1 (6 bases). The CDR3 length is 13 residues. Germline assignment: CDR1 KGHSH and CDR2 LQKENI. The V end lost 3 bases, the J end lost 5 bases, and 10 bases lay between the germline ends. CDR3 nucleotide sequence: TGTGCCAGCTCACCCAACACAGGGACTGAAGCTTTCTTT. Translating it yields CASSPNTGTEAFF. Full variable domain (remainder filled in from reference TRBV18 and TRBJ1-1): NAGVMQNPRHLVRRRGQEARLRCSPMKGHSHVYWYRQLPEEGLKFMVYLQKENIIDESGMPKERFSAEFPKEGPSILRIQQVVRGDSAAYFCASSPNTGTEAFFGQGTRLTVV.

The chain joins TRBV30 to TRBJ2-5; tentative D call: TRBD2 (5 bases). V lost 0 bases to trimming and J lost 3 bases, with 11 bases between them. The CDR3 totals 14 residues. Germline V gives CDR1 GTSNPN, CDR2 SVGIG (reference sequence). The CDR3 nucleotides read TGTGCCTGGAGTGTACTAGTCGCTAAAGAGACCCAGTACTTC. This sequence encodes CAWSVLVAKETQYF.

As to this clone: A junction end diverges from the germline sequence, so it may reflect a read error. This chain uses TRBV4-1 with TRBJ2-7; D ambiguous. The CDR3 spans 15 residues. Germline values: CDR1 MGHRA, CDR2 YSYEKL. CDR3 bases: TGCGCCAGCAGCCCCCGACCAGCTGGAATATACGAGCAGCACTTC. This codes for CASSPRPAGIYEQHF.